This TCR beta chain was identified in a study of blood T cell repertoires in COVID-19. Whole-study context: In each case, the material was cDNA or gDNA derived from T cells, B-cell-depleted T cells, or PBMCs.

The Seattle patients, enrolled during active infection, were followed longitudinally. The CDR3 totals 16 residues. Trimming left V 4 bases short and J 1 base short, with 16 bases between. Germline loops: CDR1 MNHEY, CDR2 SVGAGI. Clones were sequenced by immunoSEQ multiplex PCR, and TCRdb holds only the in-frame ones, with some missing. The table records approximately 120,000 clones, around 85% of them present only once. The rearrangement links TRBV6-5 to TRBJ1-1, with unresolved D. The TCR was taken from a man aged 30 to 39 with COVID-19, enrolled during active disease. Sequenced sample: peripheral blood. DNA of the CDR3: TGTGCCAGCAGTTCGTACGCGGCGCCGGAGAACACTGAAGCTTTCTTT. Protein: CASSSYAAPENTEAFF.